The 16 T cell receptor beta chains listed next were all sequenced from one sample in a study of human T cells and chemical hapten exposure. TCRdb re-derived calls from the RACE reads in MiXCR, one entry per CDR3 protein. Here the sample spans 350,000 to 400,000 distinct CDR3 sequences, more than 4.5% being singletons. Described time point: pre-sensitization, week 0. The treatment denotes: therapeutic diphenylcyclopropenone sensitization with weekly scalp DPC. Sequencing used whole blood, obtained in connection with sensitization to the hapten diphenylcyclopropenone (DPC). These receptors came from a woman aged 50 to 65 with alopecia areata. Some clones in this sample may be carry-over from other donors' samples.

This chain joins TRBV2 and TRBJ2-4; 8 bases align to TRBD1. The V gene's germline CDR1 is SNHLY and CDR2 FYNNEI. CDR3 length: 15 amino acids. V gave up 9 bases and J gave up 4 bases; unmatched junction bases: 11. The CDR3 DNA reads as TGTGCCAGTAGGACAGGGATTGAGGGGAAAAACATTCAGTACTTC. Its protein product is CASRTGIEGKNIQYF.

This clonotype was seen repeatedly, ten times or more. The CDR3 coding sequence is TGTGCCGCCTCCGGGACTAGCGAATACAATGAGCAGTTCTTC. This translates into CAASGTSEYNEQFF. The chain carries TRBV10-3 and TRBJ2-1; 10 bases match TRBD2. This CDR3 region has 14 residues. V shed 11 bases and J 4 bases; nucleotides not matched to a gene: 8. Germline-derived CDR1 and CDR2 are ENHRY and SYGVKD.

The rearrangement joins TRBV2 to TRBJ1-1; D might be TRBD1 (6 bases). The CDR3 is made up of 13 amino acids. Germline CDR1 reads SNHLY; CDR2 reads FYNNEI. The germline V and J ends were trimmed by 6 bases and 4 bases, with 12 bases remaining between them. As DNA, the CDR3 is TGTGCCAGCAGGAATACAGGGAGCACTGAAGCTTTCTTT. It translates to CASRNTGSTEAFF.

Many counts were recorded for this clonotype. The chain carries TRBV29-1 and TRBJ1-1; 8 nucleotides match TRBD1. The V gene end was trimmed by 5 bases and the J gene end by 0 bases; junction bases not matched to a gene: 5. Germline V lookup: CDR1 SQVTM, CDR2 ANQGSEA. This CDR3 contains 14 residues. The CDR3 here is CSVLAGGMNTEAFF. In DNA, the CDR3 is TGCAGCGTTTTGGCAGGGGGCATGAACACTGAAGCTTTCTTT. Supplemented by reference TRBV29-1 and TRBJ1-1, the full variable domain reads SAVISQKPSRDICQRGTSLTIQCQVDSQVTMMFWYRQQPGQSLTLIATANQGSEATYESGFVIDKFPISRPNLTFSTLTVSNMSPEDSSIYLCSVLAGGMNTEAFFGQGTRLTVV.

This clonotype was counted between two and nine times. The chain combines TRBV7-8 with TRBJ1-1; TRBD1 agrees at 8 bases. V was clipped by 3 bases and J by 6 bases; unmatched bases: 9. The CDR3 is 15 residues long. In germline, CDR1 is SGHVS, CDR2 FQNEAQ. CDR3 protein: CASSFDDDRGAEAFF. CDR3 nucleotide sequence: TGTGCCAGCAGCTTTGACGACGACAGGGGAGCTGAAGCTTTCTTT.

The table lists this clonotype with many counts. V gene TRBV27 combines with J gene TRBJ1-6; D may be TRBD1 (5 bases). V lost 4 bases and J 10 bases, leaving 11 bases between the germline ends. CDR3 length: 13 residues. CDR1 and CDR2 from the germline V gene are MNHEY and SMNVEV (reference sequence). This CDR3 reads CASSSGGVSPLHF. The DNA of the CDR3 is TGTGCCAGCAGTTCGGGGGGGGTCTCACCCCTCCACTTT.

This clonotype appeared many times. The CDR3 sequence: CASSFAPGTGDRQPQHF. The CDR3 nucleotides are TGTGCCAGCAGCTTCGCACCCGGGACAGGGGATCGACAGCCCCAGCATTTT. This chain uses TRBV5-8 with TRBJ1-5; 10 positions match TRBD1. This CDR3 spans 17 amino acids. CDR1 SGHTS and CDR2 YDEGEE come from the germline V gene. After removal of 2 bases from V and 7 bases from J, the junction contained 12 bases not matched to a gene.

This clonotype has ten or more counts. The V and J genes are TRBV25-1 and TRBJ1-1; D gene unclear. Trimming removed 7 bases from V and 5 bases from J, with 11 bases in between. The length of the CDR3 is 12 residues. Germline CDR1 is MGHDK and CDR2 is SYGVNS. The DNA for the CDR3 is TGTGCCAGCACCTCCCCGAGTACTGAAGCTTTCTTT. Amino acid sequence: CASTSPSTEAFF.

This clonotype turned up a few times. The chain couples TRBV30 to TRBJ2-2; TRBD1 agrees at 9 bases. Germline V gene sequence: CDR1 GTSNPN, CDR2 SVGIG (reference sequence). The CDR3 totals 16 residues. V trimming: 4 bases; J trimming: 4 bases; junction bases outside the gene matches: 10. CDR3 loop: CAWKGLDRGRTGELFF. DNA of the CDR3: TGTGCCTGGAAAGGGTTGGACAGGGGACGCACCGGGGAGCTGTTTTTT.

This clonotype was found many times. CDR3 in amino acids: CASSVGQLTNSPLHF. The CDR3 DNA reads as TGCGCCAGCAGCGTGGGACAGCTTACTAATTCACCCCTCCACTTT. The chain combines TRBV5-1 with TRBJ1-6; 7 bases are a match to TRBD1. V dropped 4 bases and J dropped 6; count of bases not matched to a gene: 7. Per the germline V gene, CDR1 is SGHRS and CDR2 is YFSETQ. The CDR3 totals 15 residues.

This rearrangement joins TRBV28 to TRBJ2-7, with 11 nucleotides matching TRBD2. CDR1 and CDR2 (germline): MDHEN, SYDVKM. This CDR3 spans 16 amino acids. V shed 3 bases, J shed 3 bases, and the junction held 7 bases outside the gene matches. This chain's CDR3 is CASSLEVAGGVYEQYF. In DNA, the CDR3 is TGTGCCAGCAGTTTGGAAGTAGCGGGAGGGGTCTACGAGCAGTACTTC.

This clonotype was picked up many times. The chain combines TRBV13 with TRBJ2-3; D assignment may be TRBD1 or TRBD2 (6 bases each). V lost 5 bases and J 0 bases, leaving 18 bases between the germline ends. The germline V gene has CDR1 PRHDT and CDR2 FYEKMQ (reference sequence). The CDR3 sequence is 17 residues long. The CDR3 nucleotides read TGTGCCAGCAGCCCTACGGCCGGGGGCACTAGCACAGATACGCAGTATTTT. Translation gives CASSPTAGGTSTDTQYF.

This clonotype appeared many times. This rearrangement joins TRBV12-3 or TRBV12-4 to TRBJ1-1; D is unclear. V was pared by 0 bases and J by 5 bases, with 13 bases between. CDR3 length: 15 residues. The CDR3 protein is CASSLASGVGTEAFF. The CDR3 DNA sequence: TGTGCCAGCAGTTTAGCTTCCGGAGTCGGGACTGAAGCTTTCTTT.

This clonotype was counted only a few times. The chain combines TRBV20-1 with TRBJ1-4; 7 bases line up with TRBD1. Germline trimming cut 7 bases from V and 3 bases from J; bases unmatched to any gene: 14. The CDR3 extends over 16 amino acids. Germline CDR1 reads DFQATT; CDR2 reads SNEGSKA (reference sequence). For the CDR3, the DNA is TGCAGTGTTAGGTCGGGACAGCCTTTTTCTAATGAAAAACTGTTTTTT. Translated: CSVRSGQPFSNEKLFF.

The rearrangement joins TRBV30 to TRBJ1-1, with D possibly being TRBD1 (5 bases). With 1 base removed from V and 3 bases from J, the gap between germline ends came to 12 bases. This CDR3 has 14 residues. Germline lookup yields CDR1 GTSNPN and CDR2 SVGIG (reference sequence). The CDR3 sequence: CAWSAQGIYTEAFF. The CDR3 DNA reads TGTGCCTGGAGTGCTCAGGGTATTTACACTGAAGCTTTCTTT. Together with reference TRBV30 and TRBJ1-1, the CDR3 gives the full variable domain: SQTIHQWPATLVQPVGSPLSLECTVEGTSNPNLYWYRQAAGRGLQLLFYSVGIGQISSEVPQNLSASRPQDRQFILSSKKLLLSDSGFYLCAWSAQGIYTEAFFGQGTRLTVV.

This clonotype was seen at least ten times. The rearrangement links TRBV7-2 to TRBJ1-2; D unresolved. The V gene's germline CDR1 is SGHTA and CDR2 FQGNSA. V was shortened by 5 bases and J by 0 bases, with 10 bases between the two germline ends. The CDR3 extends over 14 amino acids. This CDR3 is CASSPLLTNYGYTF. CDR3 DNA: TGTGCCAGCAGCCCGCTCCTTACTAACTATGGCTACACCTTC. The complete variable domain, with remaining parts taken from reference TRBV7-2 and TRBJ1-2, reads GAGVSQSPSNKVTEKGKDVELRCDPISGHTALYWYRQSLGQGLEFLIYFQGNSAPDKSGLPSDRFSAERTGGSVSTLTIQRTQQEDSAVYLCASSPLLTNYGYTFGSGTRLTVV.